These 22 T cell receptor beta chains were sequenced from one sample in a study of T cell responses to AZD1222 COVID-19 vaccine. The table came from immunoSEQ multiplex PCR; TCRdb's copy has only in-frame clones and leaves some out. The table shows some 140,000 clones, with 90% to 95% occurring only once. Specimen: peripheral blood, collected on day 0 of AZD1222 vaccination. These receptors were collected from an adult in good health.

The chain couples TRBV6-6 to TRBJ2-3; D might be TRBD1 (6 bases). The germline CDR1 and CDR2 sequences are MNHNY and SVGAGI (reference sequence). The CDR3 extends over 14 amino acids. V was clipped by 2 bases and J by 2 bases, with 8 bases between them. The CDR3: CASSYGQFTDTQYF. DNA for the CDR3: TGTGCCAGCAGTTACGGACAGTTCACAGATACGCAGTATTTT.

This clone was recorded once. The rearrangement links TRBV5-1 to TRBJ2-2; 11 bases line up with TRBD2. The CDR3 is 15 amino acids. V shed 3 bases, J shed 5 bases, and the junction held 3 bases outside the gene matches. CDR1 and CDR2 (germline): SGHRS, YFSETQ. CDR3 region: CASSSLAGGTGELFF. The CDR3 region has the DNA TGCGCCAGCAGCTCCCTAGCGGGAGGAACCGGGGAGCTGTTTTTT.

This chain joins TRBV7-9 and TRBJ2-3; the D is unclear. The CDR3 covers 13 residues. The V gene lost 5 bases and the J gene lost 6 bases, with 12 bases spanning the gap. CDR1 and CDR2 (germline): SEHNR, FQNEAQ (reference sequence). The CDR3 protein is CASSLPLVDTQYF. The CDR3 nucleotides read TGTGCCAGCAGCCTTCCCCTTGTGGATACGCAGTATTTT.

The gene calls are TRBV12-3 or TRBV12-4 and TRBJ1-4, with TRBD1 as a possible D gene (5 bases). This CDR3 contains 13 residues. V lost 5 bases and J 4 bases, leaving 8 bases between the germline ends. CDR3 region: CASSRDSNEKLFF. DNA of the CDR3: TGTGCCAGCAGTAGAGACAGTAATGAAAAACTGTTTTTT.

The rearrangement joins TRBV28 to TRBJ2-3, with D possibly being TRBD1 (5 bases). Germline assignment: CDR1 MDHEN and CDR2 SYDVKM. V lost 3 bases, J lost 3 bases, and 13 bases lay in between. The CDR3 sequence is 15 residues long. The CDR3 DNA reads as TGTGCCAGCAGTTTCCCAGGGCTGGAGACAGATACGCAGTATTTT. It encodes CASSFPGLETDTQYF.

V gene TRBV7-2 combines with J gene TRBJ1-5, with D possibly being TRBD1 (5 bases). The V and J ends lost 2 bases and 1 base respectively, with 9 bases between them. Germline CDR1 and CDR2: SGHTA and FQGNSA. The CDR3 covers 15 residues. CDR3 sequence: CASSLQWGSNQPQHF. The DNA for the CDR3 is TGTGCCAGCAGCTTACAATGGGGGAGCAATCAGCCCCAGCATTTT.

V is TRBV4-1 and J is TRBJ1-5, with 8 bases identical to TRBD1. Germline V gene data show CDR1 as MGHRA and CDR2 as YSYEKL. The J segment lost 9 bases and the V segment lost 5 bases, leaving 6 bases of the junction unmatched. CDR3 length: 13 amino acids. The CDR3 nucleotides are TGCGCCAGCAGCACACAGGGGGGCAGGCCCCAGCATTTT. Encoded protein: CASSTQGGRPQHF.

This chain joins TRBV4-3 and TRBJ2-1; 11 positions match TRBD2. The V and J ends lost 4 bases and 10 bases, in that order; junction bases with no gene match: 9. The CDR3 length is 15 residues. The V gene's germline CDR1 is LGHNA and CDR2 YSLEER. The CDR3 protein is CASSPLAGAPWEQFF. CDR3 bases: TGCGCCAGCAGCCCACTAGCGGGAGCCCCTTGGGAGCAGTTCTTC.

The table lists this clone with a few counts. The CDR3 sequence: CSASSGGAGLRTEAFF. CDR3 coding DNA: TGCAGTGCTAGTTCTGGGGGCGCGGGTCTAAGGACTGAAGCTTTCTTT. The chain recombines TRBV20-1 with TRBJ1-1, with D tentatively TRBD1 (6 bases). V lost 3 bases and J 5 bases, leaving 22 bases between the germline ends. Germline V gene sequence: CDR1 DFQATT, CDR2 SNEGSKA (reference sequence). The CDR3 spans 16 residues.

The genes are TRBV28 and TRBJ1-1; D gene ambiguous. Looked up from germline, CDR1 is MDHEN and CDR2 is SYDVKM. There are 11 residues in the CDR3. The V end lost 6 bases, the J end lost 6 bases, and 8 bases lay between the germline ends. DNA of the CDR3: TGTGCCAGCAGCCTAGGGCCTGAAGCTTTCTTT. It specifies CASSLGPEAFF.

The V gene is TRBV2, the J gene TRBJ2-2; D might be TRBD2 (5 bases). Looked up from germline, CDR1 is SNHLY and CDR2 is FYNNEI. Trimming stripped 6 bases from V and 0 bases from J, with 11 bases between. This CDR3 has 15 amino acids. CDR3: CASSANSANTGELFF. Here the CDR3 DNA reads TGTGCCAGCAGCGCAAATAGCGCGAACACCGGGGAGCTGTTTTTT.

This chain links TRBV19 with TRBJ2-4, with D uncertain. This CDR3 contains 14 residues. Germline loops: CDR1 LNHDA, CDR2 SQIVND (reference sequence). V was clipped by 5 bases and J by 0 bases, with 8 bases between them. The CDR3 coding sequence is TGTGCCAGTAGTCCCAAGGTAGCCAAAAACATTCAGTACTTC. Residues: CASSPKVAKNIQYF.

V usage is TRBV7-9 and J usage is TRBJ2-1; possible D gene TRBD2, 7 bases. V shed 11 bases and J shed 8 bases, with 25 bases lying between them. CDR1 SEHNR and CDR2 FQNEAQ come from the germline V gene (reference sequence). The CDR3 runs 15 residues. The CDR3 spells CASGTGTTAGDEQFF. In DNA form, the CDR3 reads TGTGCCTCGGGAACAGGGACTACCGCTGGGGATGAGCAGTTCTTC.

The genes are TRBV5-1 and TRBJ2-3, with 8 bases fitting TRBD2. Germline V lookup: CDR1 SGHRS, CDR2 YFSETQ. Unmatched junction bases numbered 8, after V lost 4 bases and J lost 4 bases. The CDR3 runs 15 residues. CDR3 region: CASSPLAGTADTQYF. Here the CDR3 DNA reads TGCGCCAGCAGCCCTTTAGCGGGAACAGCAGATACGCAGTATTTT.

The sample holds one count of this clone. The chain combines TRBV28 with TRBJ2-7; 10 nucleotides line up with TRBD1. The CDR3 totals 15 residues. The germline V gene has CDR1 MDHEN and CDR2 SYDVKM. J was trimmed by 3 bases and V by 6 bases; bases with no gene match: 8. The CDR3 sequence: CASRRRDRGVYEQYF. CDR3 DNA sequence: TGTGCCAGCAGACGAAGGGACAGGGGAGTCTACGAGCAGTACTTC.

This chain links TRBV12-3 or TRBV12-4 with TRBJ1-2; 11 bases agree with TRBD1. The CDR3 is 13 residues long. With 5 bases clipped from V and 8 bases from J, the junction kept 4 bases outside the gene matches. CDR3 coding DNA: TGTGCCAGCAGTCCGGGACAGGGGGGAGGCTACACCTTC. This gives the protein CASSPGQGGGYTF.

The chain joins TRBV10-3 to TRBJ1-4; TRBD1 is a possible D gene (5 bases). V lost 4 bases to trimming and J lost 5 bases, with 11 bases between them. Looked up from germline, CDR1 is ENHRY and CDR2 is SYGVKD. The CDR3 has 14 amino acids. This CDR3 reads CAISGGRENEKLFF. The DNA of the CDR3 is TGTGCCATCAGTGGTGGCAGGGAAAATGAAAAACTGTTTTTT.

The chain joins TRBV3-1 (or the pseudogene TRBV3-2) to TRBJ1-6; TRBD1 is a possible D gene (5 bases). The CDR3 totals 14 residues. CDR1 and CDR2 (germline): LGHDT, YNNKEL (reference sequence). The CDR3 protein is CAVSGQRGNSPLHF. CDR3 coding DNA: TGTGCTGTTTCCGGACAAAGGGGAAATTCACCCCTCCACTTT.

V gene TRBV10-3 combines with J gene TRBJ2-2; TRBD1 agrees at 8 bases. J lost 5 bases, V lost 10 bases, and 3 bases had no gene match. The germline gives CDR1 ENHRY, CDR2 SYGVKD. The CDR3 sequence is 12 residues long. CDR3 nucleotide sequence: TGTGCCACCCGACAGGGGACCGGGGAGCTGTTTTTT. It yields the protein CATRQGTGELFF.

This chain links TRBV2 with TRBJ2-7; the match to TRBD2 covers 7 bases. Germline trimming cut 4 bases from V and 3 bases from J; bases unmatched to any gene: 3. CDR1 SNHLY and CDR2 FYNNEI come from the germline V gene. This CDR3 contains 13 residues. Written as DNA, the CDR3 is TGTGCCAGCAGTGGAGCGGGACTCTACGAGCAGTACTTC. Translating gives CASSGAGLYEQYF.

The CDR3 bases are TGTGCCAGCAGGCTCCCCGGTCACCACGAGCAGTACTTC. This codes for CASRLPGHHEQYF. The genes are TRBV28 and TRBJ2-7, with D unresolved. The CDR3 spans 13 residues. V lost 6 bases to trimming and J lost 5 bases, with 14 bases between them. Germline CDR1 is MDHEN and CDR2 is SYDVKM.

This chain uses TRBV4-2 with TRBJ1-4; D gene unclear. V lost 0 bases, J lost 0 bases, and 11 bases lay in between. The CDR3 length is 17 residues. CDR1 and CDR2 (germline): LGHNA, YNFKEQ. The CDR3, as DNA: TGTGCCAGCAGCCAAGACCCCCACATCGCAACTAATGAAAAACTGTTTTTT. It encodes CASSQDPHIATNEKLFF.